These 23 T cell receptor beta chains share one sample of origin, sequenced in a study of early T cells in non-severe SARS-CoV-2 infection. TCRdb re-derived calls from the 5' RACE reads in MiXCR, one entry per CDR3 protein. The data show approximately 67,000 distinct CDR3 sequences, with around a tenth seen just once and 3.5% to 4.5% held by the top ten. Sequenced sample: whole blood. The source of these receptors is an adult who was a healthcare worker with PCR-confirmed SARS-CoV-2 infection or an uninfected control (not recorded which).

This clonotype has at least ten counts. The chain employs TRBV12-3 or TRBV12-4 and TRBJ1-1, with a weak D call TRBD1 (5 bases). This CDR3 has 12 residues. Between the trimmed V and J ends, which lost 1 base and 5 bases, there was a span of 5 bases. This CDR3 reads CASSLEGTEAFF. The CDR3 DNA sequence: TGTGCCAGCAGTTTAGAGGGGACTGAAGCTTTCTTT.

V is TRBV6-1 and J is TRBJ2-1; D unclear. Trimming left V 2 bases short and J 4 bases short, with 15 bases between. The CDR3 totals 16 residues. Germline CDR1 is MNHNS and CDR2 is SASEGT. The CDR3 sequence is CASSERPPDGYNEQFF. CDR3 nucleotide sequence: TGTGCCAGCAGTGAACGACCCCCAGATGGTTACAATGAGCAGTTCTTC.

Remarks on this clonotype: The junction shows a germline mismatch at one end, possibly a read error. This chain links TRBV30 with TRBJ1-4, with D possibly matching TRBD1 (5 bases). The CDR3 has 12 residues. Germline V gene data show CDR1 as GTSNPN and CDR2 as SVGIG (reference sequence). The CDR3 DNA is TGTGCCCGGAGTGTAGTCCAGGGAAGGCTGTTTTTT. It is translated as CARSVVQGRLFF.

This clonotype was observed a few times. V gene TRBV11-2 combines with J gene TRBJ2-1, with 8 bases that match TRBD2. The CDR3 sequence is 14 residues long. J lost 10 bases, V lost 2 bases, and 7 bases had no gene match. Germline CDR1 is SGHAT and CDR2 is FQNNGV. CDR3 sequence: CASSLRSAGGEQFF. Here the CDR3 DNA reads TGTGCCAGCAGCTTACGGTCGGCGGGAGGAGAGCAGTTCTTC.

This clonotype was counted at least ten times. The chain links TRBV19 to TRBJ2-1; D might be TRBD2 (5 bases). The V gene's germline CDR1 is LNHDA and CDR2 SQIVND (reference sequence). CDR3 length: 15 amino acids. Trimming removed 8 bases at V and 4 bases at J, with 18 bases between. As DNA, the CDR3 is TGTGCCAGTGGAACTCCGGGAAAACTTTACAATGAGCAGTTCTTC. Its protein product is CASGTPGKLYNEQFF.

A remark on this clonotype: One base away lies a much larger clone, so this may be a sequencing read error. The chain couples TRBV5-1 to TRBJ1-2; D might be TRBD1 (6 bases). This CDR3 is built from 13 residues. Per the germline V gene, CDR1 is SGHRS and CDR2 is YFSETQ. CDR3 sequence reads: CVSRQTQGYGYTF. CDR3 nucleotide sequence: TGCGTCAGCCGTCAAACCCAGGGGTATGGCTACACCTTC.

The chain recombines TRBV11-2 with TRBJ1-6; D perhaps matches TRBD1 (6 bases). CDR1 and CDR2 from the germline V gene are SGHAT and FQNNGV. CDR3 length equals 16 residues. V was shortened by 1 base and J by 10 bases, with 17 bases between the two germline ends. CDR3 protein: CASSLGDINTGSPLHF. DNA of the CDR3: TGTGCCAGCAGCTTAGGGGACATCAATACCGGCTCACCCCTCCACTTT.

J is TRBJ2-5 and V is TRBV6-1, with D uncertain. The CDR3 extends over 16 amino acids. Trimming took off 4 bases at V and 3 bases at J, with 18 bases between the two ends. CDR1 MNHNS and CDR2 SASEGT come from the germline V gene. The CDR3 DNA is TGTGCCAGCAGTGGAAACCCAGCACGCGCGAAAGAGACCCAGTACTTC. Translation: CASSGNPARAKETQYF.

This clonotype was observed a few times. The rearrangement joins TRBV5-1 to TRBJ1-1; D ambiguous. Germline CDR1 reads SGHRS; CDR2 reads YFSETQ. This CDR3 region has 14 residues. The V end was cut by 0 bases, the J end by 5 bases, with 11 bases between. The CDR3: CASSLAGFRTEAFF. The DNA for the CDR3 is TGCGCCAGCAGCTTGGCGGGATTTAGGACTGAAGCTTTCTTT.

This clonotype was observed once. CDR3 bases: TGTGCCAGCAGCCCCCGTCTTTCTAGCGGTATTACCGGGGAGCTGTTTTTT. This sequence encodes CASSPRLSSGITGELFF. The chain joins TRBV9 to TRBJ2-2; TRBD2 matches 7 bases. Germline V gene sequence: CDR1 SGDLS, CDR2 YYNGEE. The CDR3 consists of 17 residues. V trimming: 4 bases; J trimming: 5 bases; junction bases outside the gene matches: 14.

CDR3 in amino acids: CAWSRGQGVYEQYF. The CDR3 DNA reads TGTGCCTGGAGTAGAGGACAGGGGGTTTACGAGCAGTACTTC. The V and J genes are TRBV30 and TRBJ2-7, with TRBD1 matching over 10 bases. The CDR3 extends over 14 amino acids. Trimming took 2 bases from V and 4 from J; bases not matched to a gene: 5. Germline V gene sequence: CDR1 GTSNPN, CDR2 SVGIG (reference sequence).

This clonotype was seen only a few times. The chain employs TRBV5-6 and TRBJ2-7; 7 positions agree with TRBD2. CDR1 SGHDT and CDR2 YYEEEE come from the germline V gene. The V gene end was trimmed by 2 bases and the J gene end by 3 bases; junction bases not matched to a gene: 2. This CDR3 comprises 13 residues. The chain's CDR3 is CASSLAGYYEQYF. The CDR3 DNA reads TGTGCCAGCAGCTTAGCGGGGTACTACGAGCAGTACTTC.

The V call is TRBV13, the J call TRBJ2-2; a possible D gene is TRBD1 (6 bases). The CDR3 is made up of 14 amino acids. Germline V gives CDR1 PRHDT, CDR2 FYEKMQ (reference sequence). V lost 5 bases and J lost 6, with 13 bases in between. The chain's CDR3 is CASSPLTGPGELFF. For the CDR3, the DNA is TGTGCCAGCAGCCCCCTAACAGGGCCCGGGGAGCTGTTTTTT.

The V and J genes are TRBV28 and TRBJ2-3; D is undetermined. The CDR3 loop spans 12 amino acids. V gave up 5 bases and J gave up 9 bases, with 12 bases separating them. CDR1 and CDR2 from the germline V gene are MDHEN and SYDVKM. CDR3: CASSAGLRTQYF. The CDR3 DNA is TGTGCCAGCAGTGCCGGATTGCGGACGCAGTATTTT. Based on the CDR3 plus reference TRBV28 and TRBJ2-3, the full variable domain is DVKVTQSSRYLVKRTGEKVFLECVQDMDHENMFWYRQDPGLGLRLIYFSYDVKMKEKGDIPEGYSVSREKKERFSLILESASTNQTSMYLCASSAGLRTQYFGPGTRLTVL.

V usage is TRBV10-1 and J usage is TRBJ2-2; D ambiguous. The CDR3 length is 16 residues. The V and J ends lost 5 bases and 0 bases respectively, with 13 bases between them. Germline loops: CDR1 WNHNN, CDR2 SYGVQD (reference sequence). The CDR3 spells CASSRAKAANTGELFF. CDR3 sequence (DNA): TGCGCCAGCAGTAGAGCCAAGGCGGCGAACACCGGGGAGCTGTTTTTT.

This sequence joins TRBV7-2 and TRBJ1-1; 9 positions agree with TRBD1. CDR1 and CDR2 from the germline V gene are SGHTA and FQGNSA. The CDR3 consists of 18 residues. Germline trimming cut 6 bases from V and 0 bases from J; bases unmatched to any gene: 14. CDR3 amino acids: CASRPRNRGPPLNTEAFF. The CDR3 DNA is TGTGCCAGCAGACCCCGGAACAGGGGGCCCCCTTTGAACACTGAAGCTTTCTTT.

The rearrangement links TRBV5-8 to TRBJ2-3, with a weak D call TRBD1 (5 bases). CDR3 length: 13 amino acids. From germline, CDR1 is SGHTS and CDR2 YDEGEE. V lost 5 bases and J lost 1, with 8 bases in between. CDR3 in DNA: TGTGCCAGCAGTAGGGGTGGCACAGATACGCAGTATTTT. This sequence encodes CASSRGGTDTQYF.

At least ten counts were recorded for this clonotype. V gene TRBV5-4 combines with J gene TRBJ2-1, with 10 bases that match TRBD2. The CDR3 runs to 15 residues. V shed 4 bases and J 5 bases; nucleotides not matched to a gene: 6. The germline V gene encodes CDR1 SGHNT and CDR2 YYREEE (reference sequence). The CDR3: CASSGASGRHNEQFF. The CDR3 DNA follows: TGTGCCAGCAGCGGCGCTAGCGGGAGACACAATGAGCAGTTCTTC.

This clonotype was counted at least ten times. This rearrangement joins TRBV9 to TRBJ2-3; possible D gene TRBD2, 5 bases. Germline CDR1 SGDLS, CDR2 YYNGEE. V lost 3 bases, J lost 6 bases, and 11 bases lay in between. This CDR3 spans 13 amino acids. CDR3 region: CASSDKLVDTQYF. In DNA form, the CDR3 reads TGTGCCAGCAGCGACAAACTAGTTGATACGCAGTATTTT.

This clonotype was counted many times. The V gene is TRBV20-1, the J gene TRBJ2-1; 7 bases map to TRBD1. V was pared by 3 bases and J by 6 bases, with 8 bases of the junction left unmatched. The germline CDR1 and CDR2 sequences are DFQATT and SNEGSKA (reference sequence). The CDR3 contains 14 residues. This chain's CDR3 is CSARSTGYGNEQFF. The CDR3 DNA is TGCAGTGCTAGGTCGACAGGGTATGGCAATGAGCAGTTCTTC.

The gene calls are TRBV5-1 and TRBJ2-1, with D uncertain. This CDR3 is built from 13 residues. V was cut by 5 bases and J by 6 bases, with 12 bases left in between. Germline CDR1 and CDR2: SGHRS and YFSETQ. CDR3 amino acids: CASREQQLNEQFF. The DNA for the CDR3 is TGCGCCAGCAGGGAACAGCAACTCAATGAGCAGTTCTTC.

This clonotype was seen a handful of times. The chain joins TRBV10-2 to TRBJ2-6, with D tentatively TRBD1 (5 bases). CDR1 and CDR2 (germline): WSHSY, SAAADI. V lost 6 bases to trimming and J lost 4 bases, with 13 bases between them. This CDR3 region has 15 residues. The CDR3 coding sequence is TGCGCCAGCAGCCCCTTGGCAGGGGGGGCCAACGTCCTGACTTTC. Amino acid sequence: CASSPLAGGANVLTF.

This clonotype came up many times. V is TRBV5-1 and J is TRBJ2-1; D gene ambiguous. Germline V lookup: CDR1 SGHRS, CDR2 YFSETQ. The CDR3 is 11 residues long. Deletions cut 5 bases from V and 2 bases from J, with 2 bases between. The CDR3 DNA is TGCGCCAGCAGGGCCTACAATGAGCAGTTCTTC. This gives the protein CASRAYNEQFF.